This entry lists 27 T cell receptor beta chains sequenced from one sample in a study of blood T cell repertoires in COVID-19. Only in-frame clones appear in the TCRdb table, and some are missing; sequencing was by immunoSEQ multiplex PCR. The sample yields tens of thousands of clones, over 75% seen once. The sequenced sample consisted of peripheral blood. Receptors originate from a woman aged 55-69 years with acute or convalescent COVID-19.

The rearrangement uses TRBV29-1 and TRBJ2-1, with TRBD2 matching 7 bases. Germline CDR1 SQVTM, CDR2 ANQGSEA. This CDR3 region has 13 residues. V trimming: 5 bases; J trimming: 3 bases; junction bases outside the gene matches: 4. The CDR3 sequence: CSVKRDIYNEQFF. The CDR3 DNA sequence: TGCAGCGTTAAGCGGGATATCTACAATGAGCAGTTCTTC.

V usage is TRBV18 and J usage is TRBJ2-7; 9 positions match TRBD1. Germline CDR1 reads KGHSH; CDR2 reads LQKENI. V shed 3 bases, J shed 5 bases, and the junction held 5 bases outside the gene matches. This CDR3 region has 14 residues. The CDR3, as DNA: TGTGCCAGCTCACCCCGGGACAGGGTTGACGAGCAGTACTTC. This encodes CASSPRDRVDEQYF.

This clone was seen just once. This chain's CDR3 is CASSPTRGYQETQYF. CDR3 coding DNA: TGTGCCAGCAGCCCAACTCGGGGGTACCAAGAGACCCAGTACTTC. This chain connects TRBV11-2 to TRBJ2-5; D is perhaps TRBD2 (6 bases). Trimming shortened V by 5 bases and J by 0 bases, and 13 bases separated the two germline ends. CDR1 SGHAT and CDR2 FQNNGV come from the germline V gene. The CDR3 runs 15 residues.

V and J are TRBV7-9 and TRBJ2-7, with D perhaps TRBD2 (6 bases). The V gene lost 3 bases and the J gene lost 7 bases, with 13 bases spanning the gap. The CDR3 totals 13 residues. Germline CDR1 and CDR2: SEHNR and FQNEAQ (reference sequence). This CDR3 is CASSFFISGEQYF. CDR3 coding DNA: TGTGCCAGCAGCTTCTTTATAAGCGGGGAGCAGTACTTC. The whole variable domain, remainder taken from reference TRBV7-9 and TRBJ2-7, is DTGVSQNPRHKITKRGQNVTFRCDPISEHNRLYWYRQTLGQGPEFLTYFQNEAQLEKSRLLSDRFSAERPKGSFSTLEIQRTEQGDSAMYLCASSFFISGEQYFGPGTRLTVT.

The DNA for the CDR3 is TGTGCCAGCAGTGAGAGACAGGGAACCTACGAGCAGTACTTC. Translation gives CASSERQGTYEQYF. The V and J genes are TRBV27 and TRBJ2-7, with TRBD1 matching 7 bases. CDR1 is MNHEY and CDR2 is SMNVEV in the germline V gene (reference sequence). The V gene end was trimmed by 5 bases and the J gene end by 2 bases; junction bases not matched to a gene: 6. The CDR3 is made up of 14 amino acids.

The rearrangement joins TRBV9 to TRBJ1-2; TRBD1 agrees at 7 bases. Germline V gene sequence: CDR1 SGDLS, CDR2 YYNGEE. CDR3 length: 16 amino acids. With V trimmed by 4 bases and J by 4 bases, 13 bases remained unmatched. As DNA, the CDR3 is TGTGCCAGCAGCCCAGATACCGGGACAGTCTTCTATGGCTACACCTTC. Protein sequence: CASSPDTGTVFYGYTF.

The rearrangement links TRBV30 to TRBJ1-2; D is unclear. The V gene's germline CDR1 is GTSNPN and CDR2 SVGIG (reference sequence). Trimming took 2 bases from V and 8 from J, leaving 15 bases between them. The CDR3 spans 13 residues. The DNA for the CDR3 is TGTGCCTGGAGTCAGAACAGCCTCAAGGGCTACACCTTC. Encoded protein: CAWSQNSLKGYTF.

The V call is TRBV7-8, the J call TRBJ2-7, with TRBD1 matching 8 bases. The CDR3 covers 16 residues. Per germline, CDR1 SGHVS and CDR2 FQNEAQ. V trimming: 0 bases; J trimming: 2 bases; junction bases outside the gene matches: 6. The CDR3 DNA follows: TGTGCCAGCAGCTTAGCCGTGGCAGGGGGCCCCTACGAGCAGTACTTC. Amino acids: CASSLAVAGGPYEQYF.

This rearrangement joins TRBV19 to TRBJ2-7; TRBD2 aligns across 7 bases. Germline V gene lookup returns CDR1 LNHDA and CDR2 SQIVND (reference sequence). The CDR3 has 14 amino acids. Trimming took 2 bases from V and 4 from J; bases not matched to a gene: 5. CDR3 bases: TGTGCCAGTAGTATACCGGGACTATTTTACGAGCAGTACTTC. Amino acids: CASSIPGLFYEQYF.

The V call is TRBV2, the J call TRBJ2-7, with D unclear. The CDR3 has 13 amino acids. The germline V gene encodes CDR1 SNHLY and CDR2 FYNNEI. Trimming removed 0 bases at V and 5 bases at J, with 8 bases between. The CDR3 sequence is CASSEAFGNEQYF. The CDR3 bases are TGTGCCAGCAGTGAAGCTTTCGGTAACGAGCAGTACTTC.

The V call is TRBV5-6, the J call TRBJ1-5; 9 nucleotides agree with TRBD1. J lost 0 bases, V lost 2 bases, and 3 bases had no gene match. The CDR3 covers 16 residues. Germline lookup yields CDR1 SGHDT and CDR2 YYEEEE. The DNA for the CDR3 is TGTGCCAGCAGCTTCCGGACAGGGGATAGCAATCAGCCCCAGCATTTT. Protein: CASSFRTGDSNQPQHF.

This clone was observed a few times. CDR3 region: CASSPRQGDEKLFF. CDR3 coding DNA: TGTGCCAGCAGCCCGAGACAGGGTGACGAAAAACTGTTTTTT. The V gene is TRBV6-5, the J gene TRBJ1-4, with 7 bases lining up with TRBD1. The V gene end was trimmed by 6 bases and the J gene end by 8 bases; junction bases not matched to a gene: 9. The germline gives CDR1 MNHEY, CDR2 SVGAGI. CDR3 length: 14 residues.

This chain joins TRBV30 and TRBJ1-2; 7 bases are shared with TRBD1. With 5 bases clipped from V and 4 bases from J, the junction kept 7 bases outside the gene matches. The germline V gene has CDR1 GTSNPN and CDR2 SVGIG (reference sequence). The CDR3 has 13 amino acids. CDR3 bases: TGTGCCTGGTCAACAGGGGTCGTCTATGGCTACACCTTC. This encodes CAWSTGVVYGYTF.

The CDR3 nucleotides read TGTGCCAGCAGTACGACAGTTTACACAGATACGCAGTATTTT. Translating it yields CASSTTVYTDTQYF. The chain recombines TRBV6-6 with TRBJ2-3; D may be TRBD1 (5 bases). The CDR3 is made up of 14 amino acids. The germline CDR1 and CDR2 sequences are MNHNY and SVGAGI (reference sequence). The V and J ends lost 5 bases and 2 bases respectively, with 11 bases between them.

The chain couples TRBV2 to TRBJ1-5, with TRBD1 identical over 8 bases. Germline CDR1 reads SNHLY; CDR2 reads FYNNEI. The CDR3 contains 16 residues. V shed 1 base and J 6 bases; nucleotides not matched to a gene: 8. The CDR3 bases are TGTGCCAGCAGTGAAGGGGGCAGGGGGCTTAGTCAGCCCCAGCATTTT. This sequence encodes CASSEGGRGLSQPQHF. Variable domain in full (rest from reference TRBV2 and TRBJ1-5): EPEVTQTPSHQVTQMGQEVILRCVPISNHLYFYWYRQILGQKVEFLVSFYNNEISEKSEIFDDQFSVERPDGSNFTLKIRSTKLEDSAMYFCASSEGGRGLSQPQHFGDGTRLSIL.

J is TRBJ2-4 and V is TRBV12-3 or TRBV12-4, with no clear D. The CDR3 consists of 13 residues. Trimming shortened V by 3 bases and J by 5 bases, and 8 bases separated the two germline ends. CDR3 sequence (DNA): TGTGCCAGCAGTTTGAGTATCCAAAACATTCAGTACTTC. It specifies CASSLSIQNIQYF.

This clone came up a few times. The chain couples TRBV3-1 (or the pseudogene TRBV3-2) to TRBJ2-5, with 7 nucleotides matching TRBD1. J gave up 5 bases and V 3 bases, and 9 bases lay outside the gene matches. Germline V gene data show CDR1 as LGHDT and CDR2 as YNNKEL (reference sequence). The CDR3 sequence is 15 residues long. The CDR3 DNA reads as TGTGCCAGCAGCCACCCTAGACAGGGAAGGGAGACCCAGTACTTC. This gives the protein CASSHPRQGRETQYF.

The chain recombines TRBV21-1 with TRBJ1-5; TRBD1, the D gene given by the table, was not confirmed from the DNA. TRBV21-1 is a documented pseudogene. The CDR3 spans 17 residues. The CDR3 coding sequence is TGTGCCAGCAGCAAAGCGGGAAAACAGGGCAGCAATCAGCCCCAGCATTTT. Translating it yields CASSKAGKQGSNQPQHF.

This chain joins TRBV12-3 or TRBV12-4 and TRBJ1-2, with D perhaps matching TRBD1 (6 bases). Trimming pared 7 bases from V and 5 bases from J, leaving 14 bases between. CDR3 size: 13 residues. The CDR3 region has the DNA TGTGCCAGCACTAAACCTCAGGGGTATGGCTACACCTTC. Its translation is CASTKPQGYGYTF.

This clone appeared a single time. The V call is TRBV27, the J call TRBJ2-7; 9 bases are a match to TRBD2. The CDR3 totals 14 residues. Germline CDR1 is MNHEY and CDR2 is SMNVEV (reference sequence). V was pared by 2 bases and J by 4 bases, with 3 bases of the junction left unmatched. The CDR3 spells CASSLALAGYEQYF. In DNA, the CDR3 is TGTGCCAGCAGTTTAGCTCTAGCGGGGTACGAGCAGTACTTC.

V usage is TRBV10-3 and J usage is TRBJ2-5, with D tentatively TRBD2 (7 bases). Trimming shortened V by 4 bases and J by 5 bases, and 14 bases separated the two germline ends. Per germline, CDR1 ENHRY and CDR2 SYGVKD. The CDR3 loop spans 14 amino acids. CDR3 region: CAISAGGPGETQYF. The DNA for the CDR3 is TGTGCCATCAGTGCGGGGGGCCCGGGGGAGACCCAGTACTTC.

There are a few counts of this clone. The chain combines TRBV2 with TRBJ1-1, with a weak D call TRBD1 (6 bases). Germline V gene sequence: CDR1 SNHLY, CDR2 FYNNEI. Trimming removed 6 bases at V and 4 bases at J, with 12 bases between. The CDR3 spans 13 residues. CDR3 in amino acids: CASRPGGGTEAFF. The CDR3 coding sequence is TGTGCCAGCAGGCCGGGAGGGGGCACTGAAGCTTTCTTT. Full variable domain (rest looked up from reference TRBV2 and TRBJ1-1): EPEVTQTPSHQVTQMGQEVILRCVPISNHLYFYWYRQILGQKVEFLVSFYNNEISEKSEIFDDQFSVERPDGSNFTLKIRSTKLEDSAMYFCASRPGGGTEAFFGQGTRLTVV.

The rearrangement uses TRBV27 and TRBJ2-2; 11 bases agree with TRBD2. This CDR3 has 16 residues. The V segment lost 3 bases and the J segment 3 bases; nucleotides outside the gene matches: 3. The germline CDR1 and CDR2 sequences are MNHEY and SMNVEV (reference sequence). The CDR3 nucleotides are TGTGCCAGCAGTTTGGCTAGCGGGAGGTACACCGGGGAGCTGTTTTTT. Its protein product is CASSLASGRYTGELFF.

The chain carries TRBV15 and TRBJ1-2; D is unclear. Germline assignment: CDR1 LNHNV and CDR2 YYDKDF (reference sequence). This CDR3 has 14 residues. Trimming removed 0 bases at V and 8 bases at J, with 13 bases between. CDR3 protein: CATSRDPEGSGYTF. The CDR3 nucleotides are TGTGCCACCAGCAGAGATCCGGAGGGCAGCGGCTACACCTTC.

This chain uses TRBV5-1 with TRBJ2-3, with 10 bases that match TRBD1. The CDR3 runs to 14 residues. CDR1 is SGHRS, CDR2 YFSETQ, per germline. The ends lost 4 bases at V and 6 bases at J; junction bases unmatched: 5. The CDR3 spells CASSAGQGYDTQYF. CDR3 DNA: TGCGCCAGCAGCGCGGGACAGGGGTACGATACGCAGTATTTT.

The rearrangement links TRBV6-5 to TRBJ2-2; 8 positions match TRBD2. Germline CDR1 reads MNHEY; CDR2 reads SVGAGI. This CDR3 is built from 14 residues. V lost 8 bases, J lost 4 bases, and 6 bases stayed unmatched. As DNA, the CDR3 is TGTGCCAGCGGGTACAGCGGGGGCACCGGGGAGCTGTTTTTT. This sequence encodes CASGYSGGTGELFF.

V usage is TRBV4-1 and J usage is TRBJ2-7, with a weak D call TRBD1 (6 bases). The V end was cut by 7 bases, the J end by 1 base, with 17 bases between. The CDR3 has 15 amino acids. CDR1 MGHRA and CDR2 YSYEKL come from the germline V gene. For the CDR3, the DNA is TGCGCCAGCACCCCAGGGGCCCGGGGATCCTACGAGCAGTACTTC. Translated: CASTPGARGSYEQYF.